Shown below are 13 T cell receptor beta chains from a single sample sequenced in a study of blood T cell repertoires in COVID-19. The data were produced by immunoSEQ multiplex PCR, yet TCRdb's version contains in-frame clones alone and is incomplete. The repertoire holds around 450,000 clones, about 92% seen once, with about 0.63% in the top ten. Sequenced sample: PBMCs or T cells enriched from blood (not recorded which). The receptors shown here come from a man younger than 30 who had recovered from COVID-19.

The genes are TRBV3-1 (or the pseudogene TRBV3-2) and TRBJ1-2, with a possible D match to TRBD1 (6 bases). The V gene's germline CDR1 is LGHDT and CDR2 YNNKEL (reference sequence). V was clipped by 3 bases and J by 7 bases, with 12 bases between them. CDR3 length equals 13 residues. The CDR3 loop reads CASSQSTGGGYTF. CDR3 sequence (DNA): TGTGCCAGCAGCCAGTCGACAGGCGGTGGCTACACCTTC.

The genes are TRBV25-1 and TRBJ2-7; tentatively, D is TRBD2 (6 bases). The CDR3 is 16 residues long. Trimming took 1 base from V and 3 from J, leaving 16 bases between them. The germline gives CDR1 MGHDK, CDR2 SYGVNS. The CDR3 spells CASSESHRENRYEQYF. The DNA for the CDR3 is TGTGCCAGCAGTGAATCCCACCGGGAGAACCGCTACGAGCAGTACTTC.

This chain joins TRBV10-3 and TRBJ1-1; TRBD1 matches 8 bases. Trimming removed 2 bases from V and 4 bases from J; junction bases left unmatched: 3. The V gene's germline CDR1 is ENHRY and CDR2 SYGVKD. There are 14 residues in the CDR3. The DNA of the CDR3 is TGTGCCATCAGTGAGCAGGGGGCGGCCACTGAAGCTTTCTTT. Amino acid sequence: CAISEQGAATEAFF.

The chain links TRBV6-1 to TRBJ2-7; D is uncertain. The CDR3 totals 14 residues. Between the trimmed V and J ends, which lost 0 bases and 3 bases, there was a span of 9 bases. Per germline, CDR1 MNHNS and CDR2 SASEGT. The CDR3 DNA reads as TGTGCCAGCAGTGAAGCGTCCTACTACTACGAGCAGTACTTC. Its translation is CASSEASYYYEQYF.

The chain links TRBV5-1 to TRBJ1-2, with D possibly TRBD1 on 5 matching bases. The ends were cut back, 2 bases at V and 7 bases at J, with 18 bases in the middle. This CDR3 comprises 15 residues. CDR1 is SGHRS and CDR2 is YFSETQ in the germline V gene. The CDR3 nucleotides are TGCGCCAGCAGCTTAGGAGGGGACCTAGGGGTTGGCTACACCTTC. Its protein product is CASSLGGDLGVGYTF.

The V gene is TRBV15, the J gene TRBJ2-1, with 11 bases fitting TRBD2. Germline V gives CDR1 LNHNV, CDR2 YYDKDF (reference sequence). J lost 7 bases, V lost 2 bases, and 4 bases had no gene match. The CDR3 has 15 amino acids. The CDR3 loop reads CATSRRTSGWNEQFF. CDR3 nucleotides: TGTGCCACCAGCAGAAGGACTAGCGGGTGGAATGAGCAGTTCTTC. Full variable domain (missing parts from reference TRBV15 and TRBJ2-1): DAMVIQNPRYQVTQFGKPVTLSCSQTLNHNVMYWYQQKSSQAPKLLFHYYDKDFNNEADTPDNFQSRRPNTSFCFLDIRSPGLGDTAMYLCATSRRTSGWNEQFFGPGTRLTVL.

As DNA, the CDR3 is TGTGCCAGCTCACCAGAGGTGAGCGGCAATCAGCCCCAGCATTTT. Translated, it gives CASSPEVSGNQPQHF. The chain recombines TRBV18 with TRBJ1-5; D is uncertain. The V and J ends lost 2 bases and 2 bases respectively, with 10 bases between them. The germline V gene encodes CDR1 KGHSH and CDR2 LQKENI. CDR3 length equals 15 residues.

This rearrangement joins TRBV3-1 (or the pseudogene TRBV3-2) to TRBJ2-5, with 8 bases identical to TRBD1. CDR3 size: 15 residues. The germline gives CDR1 LGHDT, CDR2 YNNKEL (reference sequence). Trimming at V came to 3 bases and at J to 5 bases, leaving 8 bases not matched to a gene. The CDR3 region has the DNA TGTGCCAGCAGCCATCAGGGGGCGCAGTCCGAGACCCAGTACTTC. As protein: CASSHQGAQSETQYF.

The chain links TRBV7-2 to TRBJ1-3; the D gene is possibly TRBD1 (5 bases). Germline values: CDR1 SGHTA, CDR2 FQGNSA. The CDR3 contains 12 residues. V was cut by 4 bases and J by 8 bases, with 9 bases left in between. The CDR3 loop is CASSYSGYTIYF. CDR3 DNA: TGTGCCAGCAGCTACTCAGGGTACACCATATATTTT.

The gene calls are TRBV3-1 (or the pseudogene TRBV3-2) and TRBJ2-2, with TRBD1 matching over 7 bases. V lost 4 bases to trimming and J lost 3 bases; unmatched junction nucleotides: 23. Germline lookup yields CDR1 LGHDT and CDR2 YNNKEL (reference sequence). This CDR3 has 21 amino acids. CDR3 DNA: TGTGCCAGCAGCCTTTATTGGTCAGGGGGAAGCGGTGTACTTTACACCGGGGAGCTGTTTTTT. Its protein product is CASSLYWSGGSGVLYTGELFF.

V is TRBV11-2 and J is TRBJ1-1; TRBD1 matches 8 bases. The CDR3 is 14 amino acids. The germline V gene has CDR1 SGHAT and CDR2 FQNNGV. V shed 5 bases and J 5 bases; nucleotides not matched to a gene: 7. The CDR3 protein is CASSDDRGRTEAFF. The CDR3 DNA is TGTGCCAGCAGCGACGACAGGGGACGAACTGAAGCTTTCTTT.

The rearrangement links TRBV5-5 to TRBJ2-7; the match to TRBD1 covers 8 bases. Looked up from germline, CDR1 is SGHKS and CDR2 is YYEKEE (reference sequence). The length of the CDR3 is 15 residues. V dropped 4 bases and J dropped 2; count of bases not matched to a gene: 8. The CDR3 DNA sequence: TGTGCCAGCAGCCGTAAGACAGGGGACCCCTACGAGCAGTACTTC. Residues: CASSRKTGDPYEQYF. Full variable domain (missing parts from reference TRBV5-5 and TRBJ2-7): DAGVTQSPTHLIKTRGQQVTLRCSPISGHKSVSWYQQVLGQGPQFIFQYYEKEERGRGNFPDRFSARQFPNYSSELNVNALLLGDSALYLCASSRKTGDPYEQYFGPGTRLTVT.

The chain uses TRBV10-3 and TRBJ2-4, with 9 bases that match TRBD1. The CDR3 contains 16 residues. Germline CDR1 and CDR2: ENHRY and SYGVKD. The junction had 5 bases not matched to a gene; V was cut back by 3 bases and J by 2 bases. The CDR3 protein is CAISERQGETKNIQYF. CDR3 nucleotides: TGTGCCATCAGTGAAAGACAGGGGGAGACCAAAAACATTCAGTACTTC.